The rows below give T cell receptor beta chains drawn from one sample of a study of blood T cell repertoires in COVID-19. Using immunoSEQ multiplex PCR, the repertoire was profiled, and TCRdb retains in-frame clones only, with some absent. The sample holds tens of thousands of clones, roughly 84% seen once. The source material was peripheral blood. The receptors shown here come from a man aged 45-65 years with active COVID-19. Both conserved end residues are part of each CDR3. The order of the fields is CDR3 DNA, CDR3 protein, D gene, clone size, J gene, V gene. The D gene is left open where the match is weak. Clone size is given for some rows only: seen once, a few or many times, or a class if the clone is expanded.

CDR3nt: TGCGCCAGCAGCAAAAGACAGGGCCCCTCCTACAATGAGCAGTTCTTC; CDR3aa: CASSKRQGPSYNEQFF; d_gene: TRBD1; abundance: .; j_gene: TRBJ2-1; v_gene: TRBV5-1
CDR3nt: TGTGCCAGCAGCGTAGGGGAGGGGGGCTACAATGAGCAGTTCTTC; CDR3aa: CASSVGEGGYNEQFF; d_gene: .; abundance: .; j_gene: TRBJ2-1; v_gene: TRBV9
CDR3nt: TGTGCCAGCAGCCAAGAGGGACAGGGGGCTGAGACCCAGTACTTC; CDR3aa: CASSQEGQGAETQYF; d_gene: TRBD1; abundance: .; j_gene: TRBJ2-5; v_gene: TRBV11-2
CDR3nt: TGTGCCTGGAGTCCTCGGGGAGTCACGAACACCGGGGAGCTGTTTTTT; CDR3aa: CAWSPRGVTNTGELFF; d_gene: .; abundance: .; j_gene: TRBJ2-2; v_gene: TRBV30
CDR3nt: TGTGCCAGCAGCTTAAATAGAGACAATGAGCAGTTCTTC; CDR3aa: CASSLNRDNEQFF; d_gene: .; abundance: .; j_gene: TRBJ2-1; v_gene: TRBV7-2
CDR3nt: TGTGCCAGCAGCCCGCAGGGAGGCGCTTCACCCCTCCACTTT; CDR3aa: CASSPQGGASPLHF; d_gene: .; abundance: .; j_gene: TRBJ1-6; v_gene: TRBV6-1
CDR3nt: TGCAGCGCTGCTGGACAGGGAAGGAATGAGCAGTTCTTC; CDR3aa: CSAAGQGRNEQFF; d_gene: TRBD1; abundance: .; j_gene: TRBJ2-1; v_gene: TRBV29-1
CDR3nt: TGTGCCAGCAGTGACGGGGGGTATGGCTACACCTTC; CDR3aa: CASSDGGYGYTF; d_gene: .; abundance: .; j_gene: TRBJ1-2; v_gene: TRBV6-4
CDR3nt: TGCGCCAGCAGCGTAACTAGCGGGAGTTACAATGAGCAGTTCTTC; CDR3aa: CASSVTSGSYNEQFF; d_gene: TRBD2; abundance: .; j_gene: TRBJ2-1; v_gene: TRBV5-1
CDR3nt: TGTGCCAGCAGTGAACGACTAGCGGGAGCCCCAGATACGCAGTATTTT; CDR3aa: CASSERLAGAPDTQYF; d_gene: TRBD2; abundance: .; j_gene: TRBJ2-3; v_gene: TRBV2
CDR3nt: TGTGCCAGCAGTCCGGGTTGGAACACTGAAGCTTTCTTT; CDR3aa: CASSPGWNTEAFF; d_gene: .; abundance: .; j_gene: TRBJ1-1; v_gene: TRBV6-5
CDR3nt: TGTGCCAGTAGTATGACAGGACAGAACACTGAAGCTTTCTTT; CDR3aa: CASSMTGQNTEAFF; d_gene: .; abundance: few; j_gene: TRBJ1-1; v_gene: TRBV19
CDR3nt: TGTGCCAGCAGCCCGGACTACACCGGGGAGCTGTTTTTT; CDR3aa: CASSPDYTGELFF; d_gene: .; abundance: .; j_gene: TRBJ2-2; v_gene: TRBV6-5
CDR3nt: TGTGCCAGTAGAAGTGAGGGAAACACCATATATTTT; CDR3aa: CASRSEGNTIYF; d_gene: .; abundance: .; j_gene: TRBJ1-3; v_gene: TRBV19
CDR3nt: TGTGCCAGCAGGTCCGGACGGGACTACACCTTC; CDR3aa: CASRSGRDYTF; d_gene: .; abundance: .; j_gene: TRBJ1-2; v_gene: TRBV2
CDR3nt: TGTGCCAGCAGCGCGGACAGAGCCCTCTCTGGGGCCAACGTCCTGACTTTC; CDR3aa: CASSADRALSGANVLTF; d_gene: .; abundance: .; j_gene: TRBJ2-6; v_gene: TRBV9
CDR3nt: TGTGCCAGCAGCCAGGGACTAGCGGGAGGGCCGTTTGATACGCAGTATTTT; CDR3aa: CASSQGLAGGPFDTQYF; d_gene: TRBD2; abundance: .; j_gene: TRBJ2-3; v_gene: TRBV5-5
CDR3nt: TGTGCCAGCAGTTTTCTCGATAAAGCGGCTTTCTTT; CDR3aa: CASSFLDKAAFF; d_gene: .; abundance: .; j_gene: TRBJ1-1; v_gene: TRBV12-3/TRBV12-4
CDR3nt: TGTGCCAGCAGCTTAGAGGGGGACAGGGGCGGGTTGTTTTTT; CDR3aa: CASSLEGDRGGLFF; d_gene: TRBD1; abundance: .; j_gene: TRBJ2-2; v_gene: TRBV11-2
CDR3nt: TGTGCCAGCAGCGTAGAGGGGGACCCCTTTTACTACAATGAGCAGTTCTTC; CDR3aa: CASSVEGDPFYYNEQFF; d_gene: .; abundance: .; j_gene: TRBJ2-1; v_gene: TRBV9
CDR3nt: TGCGCCAGCAGCCCGACGGGACAGGGTGATACGCAGTATTTT; CDR3aa: CASSPTGQGDTQYF; d_gene: TRBD1; abundance: once; j_gene: TRBJ2-3; v_gene: TRBV5-1
CDR3nt: TGTGCCAGCAGACCGGGGGGGGATACGCAGTATTTT; CDR3aa: CASRPGGDTQYF; d_gene: TRBD2; abundance: .; j_gene: TRBJ2-3; v_gene: TRBV11-3
CDR3nt: TGTGCCAGCTCACCGAGGGCGAGCGGGCCGACAGCCAAAAACATTCAGTACTTC; CDR3aa: CASSPRASGPTAKNIQYF; d_gene: .; abundance: .; j_gene: TRBJ2-4; v_gene: TRBV18
CDR3nt: TGCGCCAGCAGACCTTCCTGGACAGGGGTAACCTACGAGCAGTACTTC; CDR3aa: CASRPSWTGVTYEQYF; d_gene: TRBD1; abundance: .; j_gene: TRBJ2-7; v_gene: TRBV5-1
CDR3nt: TGTGCCAGCAGCAGTACATCGGGCGGGGAGCTGTTTTTT; CDR3aa: CASSSTSGGELFF; d_gene: .; abundance: .; j_gene: TRBJ2-2; v_gene: TRBV6-5
CDR3nt: TGTGCCAGCAGTGGCAGCTATTCGACAGGCCAAGAGACCCAGTACTTC; CDR3aa: CASSGSYSTGQETQYF; d_gene: .; abundance: .; j_gene: TRBJ2-5; v_gene: TRBV27
CDR3nt: TGTGCCACCAGCAGAGAGGCCAGGGGGTTGGGGAATCAGCCCCAGCATTTT; CDR3aa: CATSREARGLGNQPQHF; d_gene: TRBD1; abundance: .; j_gene: TRBJ1-5; v_gene: TRBV15
CDR3nt: TGTGCCAGCAGCCTTAGCACAGATACGCAGTATTTT; CDR3aa: CASSLSTDTQYF; d_gene: .; abundance: .; j_gene: TRBJ2-3; v_gene: TRBV5-4
CDR3nt: TGTGCCAGCAGTCAGGGAAAGGCAGATACGCAGTATTTT; CDR3aa: CASSQGKADTQYF; d_gene: .; abundance: .; j_gene: TRBJ2-3; v_gene: TRBV25-1
CDR3nt: TGCAGTGCTTACGACAGAACTGAAGCTTTCTTT; CDR3aa: CSAYDRTEAFF; d_gene: .; abundance: .; j_gene: TRBJ1-1; v_gene: TRBV20-1
CDR3nt: TGTGCCAGCAGCCCTAGGTTCAGGGCCCCACAACAGCCCCAGCATTTT; CDR3aa: CASSPRFRAPQQPQHF; d_gene: .; abundance: .; j_gene: TRBJ1-5; v_gene: TRBV7-8
CDR3nt: TGTGCCAGCAGCTCTCCCCCCCAGGGCACTGAAGCTTTCTTT; CDR3aa: CASSSPPQGTEAFF; d_gene: .; abundance: few; j_gene: TRBJ1-1; v_gene: TRBV7-2
CDR3nt: TGTGCCAGCTCCCCTACTGGGACAGACCCGTTCTTC; CDR3aa: CASSPTGTDPFF; d_gene: TRBD1; abundance: .; j_gene: TRBJ2-1; v_gene: TRBV18
CDR3nt: TGTGCCAGCAGCATTGGGCCAAGCAATGAGCAGTTCTTC; CDR3aa: CASSIGPSNEQFF; d_gene: .; abundance: few; j_gene: TRBJ2-1; v_gene: TRBV7-9
CDR3nt: TGTGCCAGCAGTGAGCGATCCGGGGGGGCTTTGTACAATGAGCAGTTCTTC; CDR3aa: CASSERSGGALYNEQFF; d_gene: TRBD2; abundance: .; j_gene: TRBJ2-1; v_gene: TRBV6-1
CDR3nt: TGTGCCAGCTCACCTTACAGAGACACTGAAGCTTTCTTT; CDR3aa: CASSPYRDTEAFF; d_gene: .; abundance: .; j_gene: TRBJ1-1; v_gene: TRBV18
CDR3nt: TGTGCCAGCAGCCAGGGGGAGAACACTGAAGCTTTCTTT; CDR3aa: CASSQGENTEAFF; d_gene: TRBD1; abundance: .; j_gene: TRBJ1-1; v_gene: TRBV2
CDR3nt: TGTGCCAGCATTCCCGGACTAGCGGGAGGAGGGGTTGAGCAGTTCTTC; CDR3aa: CASIPGLAGGGVEQFF; d_gene: TRBD2; abundance: .; j_gene: TRBJ2-1; v_gene: TRBV6-7
CDR3nt: TGTGCCAGCAGCCATTCGGGCGGGCCAGGGCCCCAGCATTTT; CDR3aa: CASSHSGGPGPQHF; d_gene: .; abundance: .; j_gene: TRBJ1-5; v_gene: TRBV7-8
CDR3nt: TGTGCCTGGACAGGGAAAGATACGCAGTATTTT; CDR3aa: CAWTGKDTQYF; d_gene: .; abundance: .; j_gene: TRBJ2-3; v_gene: TRBV30
CDR3nt: TGTGCCGGCAGCGTAGGGGAGGCCGGGGAGCTGTTTTTT; CDR3aa: CAGSVGEAGELFF; d_gene: .; abundance: .; j_gene: TRBJ2-2; v_gene: TRBV3-1/TRBV3-2